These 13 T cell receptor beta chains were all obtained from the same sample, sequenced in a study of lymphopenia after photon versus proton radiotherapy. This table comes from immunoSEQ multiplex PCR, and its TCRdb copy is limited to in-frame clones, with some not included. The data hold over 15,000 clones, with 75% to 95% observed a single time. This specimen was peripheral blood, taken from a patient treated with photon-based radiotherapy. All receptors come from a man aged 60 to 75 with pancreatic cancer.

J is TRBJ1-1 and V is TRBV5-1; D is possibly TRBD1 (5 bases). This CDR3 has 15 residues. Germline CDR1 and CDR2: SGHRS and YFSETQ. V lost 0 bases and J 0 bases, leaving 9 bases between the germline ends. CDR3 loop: CASSLGGTVNTEAFF. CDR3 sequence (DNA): TGCGCCAGCAGCTTGGGGGGCACTGTGAACACTGAAGCTTTCTTT.

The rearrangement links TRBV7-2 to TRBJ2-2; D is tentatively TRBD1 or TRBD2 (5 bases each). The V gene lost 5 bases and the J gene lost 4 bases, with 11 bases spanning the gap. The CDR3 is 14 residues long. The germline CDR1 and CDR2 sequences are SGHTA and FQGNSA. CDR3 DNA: TGTGCCAGCAGCAAGTGGGGGATCACCGGGGAGCTGTTTTTT. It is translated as CASSKWGITGELFF.

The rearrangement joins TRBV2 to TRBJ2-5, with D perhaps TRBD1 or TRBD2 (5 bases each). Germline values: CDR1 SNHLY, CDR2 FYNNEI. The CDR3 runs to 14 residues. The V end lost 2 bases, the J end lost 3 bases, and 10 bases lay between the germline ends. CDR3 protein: CASSETGTKETQYF. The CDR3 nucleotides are TGTGCCAGCAGTGAAACCGGGACCAAAGAGACCCAGTACTTC.

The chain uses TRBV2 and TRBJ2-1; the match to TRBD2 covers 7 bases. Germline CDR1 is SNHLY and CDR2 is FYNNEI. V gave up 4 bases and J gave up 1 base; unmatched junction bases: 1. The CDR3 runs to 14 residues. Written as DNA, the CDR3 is TGTGCCAGCAGTGGGGAGGGGTCCTACAATGAGCAGTTCTTC. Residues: CASSGEGSYNEQFF.

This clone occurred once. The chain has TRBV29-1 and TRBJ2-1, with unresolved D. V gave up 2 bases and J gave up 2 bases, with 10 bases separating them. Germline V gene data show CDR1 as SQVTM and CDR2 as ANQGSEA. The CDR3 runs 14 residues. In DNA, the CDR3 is TGCAGCGTTGAAATGACACAACCCTACAATGAGCAGTTCTTC. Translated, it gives CSVEMTQPYNEQFF.

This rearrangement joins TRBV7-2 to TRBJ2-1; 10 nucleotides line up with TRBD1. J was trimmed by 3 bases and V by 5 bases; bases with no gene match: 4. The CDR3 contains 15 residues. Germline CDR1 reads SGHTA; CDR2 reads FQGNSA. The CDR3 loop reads CASSLWTGGYNEQFF. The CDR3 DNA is TGTGCCAGCAGCCTATGGACAGGGGGCTACAATGAGCAGTTCTTC.

CDR3 in amino acids: CASSYDQTPGLFF. The DNA for the CDR3 is TGTGCCAGCAGCTATGATCAGACCCCTGGGCTGTTTTTT. The rearrangement links TRBV11-1 to TRBJ2-2; D is unresolved. CDR1 is SGHAT, CDR2 FQDESV, per germline (reference sequence). V was clipped by 4 bases and J by 13 bases, with 16 bases between them. The CDR3 has 13 residues.

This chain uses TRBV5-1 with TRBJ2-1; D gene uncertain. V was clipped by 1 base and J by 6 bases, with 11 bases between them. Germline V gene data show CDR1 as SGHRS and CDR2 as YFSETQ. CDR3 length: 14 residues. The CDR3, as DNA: TGCGCCAGCAGCTTGTCCCCCCTCCCCAATGAGCAGTTCTTC. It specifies CASSLSPLPNEQFF.

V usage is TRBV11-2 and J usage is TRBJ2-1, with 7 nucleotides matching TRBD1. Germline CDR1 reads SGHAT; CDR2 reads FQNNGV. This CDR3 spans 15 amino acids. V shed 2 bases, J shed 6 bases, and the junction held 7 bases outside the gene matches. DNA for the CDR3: TGTGCCAGCAGCTTAAGAGGGGGCGCAGGCAATGAGCAGTTCTTC. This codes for CASSLRGGAGNEQFF.

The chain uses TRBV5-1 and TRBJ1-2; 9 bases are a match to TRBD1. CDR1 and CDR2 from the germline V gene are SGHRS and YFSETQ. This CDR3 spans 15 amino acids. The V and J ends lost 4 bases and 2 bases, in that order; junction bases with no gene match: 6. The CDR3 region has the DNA TGCGCCAGCAGCCTTACCGGGACAGGGAACTATGGCTACACCTTC. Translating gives CASSLTGTGNYGYTF.

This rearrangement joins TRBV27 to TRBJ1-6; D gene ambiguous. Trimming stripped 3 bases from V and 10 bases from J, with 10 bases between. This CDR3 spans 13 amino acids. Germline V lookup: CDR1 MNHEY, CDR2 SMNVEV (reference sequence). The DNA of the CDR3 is TGTGCCAGCAGTTTCTGGGGAAGCTCACCCCTCCACTTT. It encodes CASSFWGSSPLHF.

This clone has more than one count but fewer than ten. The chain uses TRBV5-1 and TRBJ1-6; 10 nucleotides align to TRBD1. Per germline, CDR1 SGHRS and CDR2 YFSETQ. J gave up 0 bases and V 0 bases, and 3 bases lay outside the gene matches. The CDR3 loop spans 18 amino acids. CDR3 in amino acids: CASSLEGQGSSYNSPLHF. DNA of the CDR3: TGCGCCAGCAGCTTGGAGGGACAGGGGAGCTCCTATAATTCACCCCTCCACTTT. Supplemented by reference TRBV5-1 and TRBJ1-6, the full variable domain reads KAGVTQTPRYLIKTRGQQVTLSCSPISGHRSVSWYQQTPGQGLQFLFEYFSETQRNKGNFPGRFSGRQFSNSRSEMNVSTLELGDSALYLCASSLEGQGSSYNSPLHFGNGTRLTVT.

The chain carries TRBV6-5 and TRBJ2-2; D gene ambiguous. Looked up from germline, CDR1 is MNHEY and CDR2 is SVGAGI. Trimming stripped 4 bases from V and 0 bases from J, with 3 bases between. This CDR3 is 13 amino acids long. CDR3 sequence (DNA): TGTGCCAGCAGTTTAACGAACACCGGGGAGCTGTTTTTT. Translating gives CASSLTNTGELFF.